This T cell receptor (beta chain) is from a study of shared clonotypes between healthy human individuals. Germline CDR1 reads MDHEN; CDR2 reads SYDVKM. This CDR3 spans 14 amino acids. V trimming: 7 bases; J trimming: 4 bases; junction bases outside the gene matches: 7. TCRdb's copy holds only in-frame clones and misses some; the assay was immunoSEQ multiplex PCR. The table shows about 2 million clones, with 90% to 95% occurring only once. Sequenced input: naive CD4+ T cells sorted from blood. Subset denoted: CD45RA+ positively selected. This chain connects TRBV28 to TRBJ2-3; 8 bases are a match to TRBD1. The source of this sequence is a man aged 18 to 35 in good health. DNA of the CDR3: TGTGCCAGCACCGAGACAGGGGCTGCAGATACGCAGTATTTT. As protein: CASTETGAADTQYF.